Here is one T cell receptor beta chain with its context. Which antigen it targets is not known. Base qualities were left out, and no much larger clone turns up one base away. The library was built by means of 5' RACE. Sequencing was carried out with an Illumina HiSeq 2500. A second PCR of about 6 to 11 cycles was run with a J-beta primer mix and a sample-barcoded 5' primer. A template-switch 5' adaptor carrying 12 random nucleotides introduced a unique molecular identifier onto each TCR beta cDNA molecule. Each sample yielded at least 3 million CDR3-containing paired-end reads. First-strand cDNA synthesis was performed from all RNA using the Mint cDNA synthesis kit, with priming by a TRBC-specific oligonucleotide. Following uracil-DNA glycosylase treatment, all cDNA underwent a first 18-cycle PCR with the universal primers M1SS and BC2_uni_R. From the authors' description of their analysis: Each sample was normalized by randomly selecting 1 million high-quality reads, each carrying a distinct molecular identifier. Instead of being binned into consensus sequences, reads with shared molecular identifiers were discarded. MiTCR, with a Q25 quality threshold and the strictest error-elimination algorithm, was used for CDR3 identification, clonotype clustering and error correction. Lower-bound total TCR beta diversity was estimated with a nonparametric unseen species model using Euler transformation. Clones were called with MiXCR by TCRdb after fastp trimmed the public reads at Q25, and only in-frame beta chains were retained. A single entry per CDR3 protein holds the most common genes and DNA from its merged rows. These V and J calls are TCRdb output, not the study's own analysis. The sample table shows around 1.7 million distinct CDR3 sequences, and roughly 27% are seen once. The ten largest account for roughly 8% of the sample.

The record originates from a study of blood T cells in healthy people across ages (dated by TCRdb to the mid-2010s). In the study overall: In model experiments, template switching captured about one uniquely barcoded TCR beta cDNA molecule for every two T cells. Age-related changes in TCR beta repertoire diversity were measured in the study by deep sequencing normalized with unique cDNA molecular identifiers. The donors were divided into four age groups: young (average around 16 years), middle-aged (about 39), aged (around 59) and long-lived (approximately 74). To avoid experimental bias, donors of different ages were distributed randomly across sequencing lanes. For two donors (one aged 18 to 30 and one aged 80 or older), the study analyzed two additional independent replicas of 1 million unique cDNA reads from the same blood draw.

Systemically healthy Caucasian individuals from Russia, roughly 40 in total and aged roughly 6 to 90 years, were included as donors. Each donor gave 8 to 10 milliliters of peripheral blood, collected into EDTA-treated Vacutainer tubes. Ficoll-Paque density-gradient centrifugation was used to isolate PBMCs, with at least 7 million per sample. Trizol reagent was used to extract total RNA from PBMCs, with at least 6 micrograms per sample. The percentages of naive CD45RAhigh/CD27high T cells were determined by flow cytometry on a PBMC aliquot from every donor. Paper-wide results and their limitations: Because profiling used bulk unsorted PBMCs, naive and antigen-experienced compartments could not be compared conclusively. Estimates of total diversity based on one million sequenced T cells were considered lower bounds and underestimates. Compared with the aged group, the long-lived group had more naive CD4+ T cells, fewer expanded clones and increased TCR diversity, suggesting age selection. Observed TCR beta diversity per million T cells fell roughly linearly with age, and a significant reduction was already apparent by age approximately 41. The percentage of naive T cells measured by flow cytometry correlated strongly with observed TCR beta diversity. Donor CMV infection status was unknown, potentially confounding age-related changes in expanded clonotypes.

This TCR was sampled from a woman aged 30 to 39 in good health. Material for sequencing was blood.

At the DNA level, the sequence is TGTGCCAGCAGCGAGGGGGGACAGGGTTTGACCCAGTACTTC. This translates into CASSEGGQGLTQYF. The V and J segments used are TRBV9 and TRBJ2-5, and 9 junction bases match TRBD1. Here V drops 3 bases and J drops 7 bases, and the junction holds 7 bases not matched to any gene. Counted from cysteine to phenylalanine, this CDR3 has 14 amino acids. Only CDR3 DNA remains: 42 bases, in frame from the first base. The CDR1 and CDR2 encoded by the germline V gene are SGDLS and YYNGEE.